This T cell receptor (beta chain) is from a study of blood T cell repertoires in COVID-19. Profiling relied on immunoSEQ multiplex PCR, and the TCRdb table lists in-frame clones only, not all of them. The sample holds a few hundred thousand clones, roughly 86% seen once. V lost 2 bases and J lost 4; bases outside the gene matches: 5. This CDR3 region has 15 residues. CDR1 is GTSNPN, CDR2 SVGIG, per germline (reference sequence). The chain recombines TRBV30 with TRBJ1-5; 10 bases map to TRBD1. The sequenced sample was peripheral blood. The sequence derives from a woman aged 50 to 65 with acute or convalescent COVID-19. CDR3 region: CAWSPMGQGNQPQHF. The CDR3 bases are TGTGCCTGGAGTCCCATGGGACAGGGGAATCAGCCCCAGCATTTT.